This TCR beta chain was captured in a study of T-cell reconstitution after alpha-beta-depleted transplantation in children. The table lists this clonotype with many counts. The library targeted TCRbeta and was prepared with unique molecular identifiers. Each CDR3 protein is one row after TCRdb ran MiXCR on the PCR reads. Of just over 350,000 distinct CDR3 sequences in the sample, 10% to 15% were seen once. The sample consisted of PBMCs, taken from the stem cell graft. The clonotype comes from a human donor who donated a stem cell graft to a child with Fanconi anemia.

CDR3 DNA: TGCGCCAGCAGCTTGATCGCCCTCACGCAAGAAAATGAGCAGTTCTTC. Translated: CASSLIALTQENEQFF. This chain joins TRBV5-1 and TRBJ2-1; D uncertain. The V gene's germline CDR1 is SGHRS and CDR2 YFSETQ. The V and J ends lost 1 base and 7 bases respectively, with 18 bases between them. This CDR3 contains 16 residues.